This record covers a single T cell receptor (beta chain). Its matching antigen is unknown. The data derive from a study of CD8+CD57+ T cells in acquired aplastic anemia. Whole-study context: Sorted CD4+ and CD8+ cells yielded roughly 3 ug of DNA on average. Overall study results and limits: Approximately 27 CD8+ CDR3 sequences occurred in both the patients and the controls.

CDR3 and TCR beta VDJ profiling relied on a genomic DNA template. Via MiXCR, TCRdb re-called the reads, giving one row per CDR3 protein. The repertoire holds roughly 290,000 distinct CDR3 sequences, with roughly 53% as singletons. An expansion of CD8+CD57+ cells by flow cytometry had been shown in patients chosen for sequencing. All participating patients were living with severe acquired aplastic anemia. The receptor was derived from a human donor with aplastic anemia. The material sequenced was sorted CD4+, CD8+, or CD8+CD57+ T cells (not recorded which) from PBMCs.

CDR3: CASSMGARAMNTEAFF. Here the CDR3 DNA reads TGTGCCAGTAGTATGGGGGCCAGGGCCATGAACACTGAAGCTTTCTTT. The chain is built from TRBV19 and TRBJ1-1; D might be TRBD1 (6 bases). Germline-derived CDR1 and CDR2 are LNHDA and SQIVND (reference sequence). Trimming cost V 3 bases and J 0 bases, with 14 bases left between them. The CDR3 is 16 residues long.